Below are 8 T cell receptor beta chains sequenced from a single sample in a study of blood T cell repertoires in COVID-19. The assay was immunoSEQ multiplex PCR, and TCRdb's table has in-frame clones only and misses some. The data show a few hundred thousand clones, 70% to 90% seen once. Input material: peripheral blood. All receptors come from a man aged 40-49 years with acute or convalescent COVID-19.

The chain uses TRBV15 and TRBJ2-2; TRBD1 agrees at 9 bases. V gave up 6 bases and J gave up 4 bases; unmatched junction bases: 6. The CDR3 sequence is 15 residues long. CDR1 and CDR2 from the germline V gene are LNHNV and YYDKDF (reference sequence). The CDR3: CATRIDRGSTGELFF. CDR3 DNA: TGTGCCACCAGGATTGACAGGGGGTCCACCGGGGAGCTGTTTTTT.

This chain joins TRBV6-1 and TRBJ1-3; a weak D match, TRBD1 (5 bases). Germline lookup yields CDR1 MNHNS and CDR2 SASEGT. The CDR3 consists of 16 residues. Trimming cost V 0 bases and J 0 bases, with 9 bases left between them. The CDR3: CASSEARQFSGNTIYF. The CDR3 region has the DNA TGTGCCAGCAGTGAAGCTAGACAGTTCTCTGGAAACACCATATATTTT.

The CDR3 DNA follows: TGTGCCAGCTCACCAAGTAGCGGGGGGGCTCACAATGAGCAGTTCTTC. Residues: CASSPSSGGAHNEQFF. The V call is TRBV18, the J call TRBJ2-1, with TRBD2 matching over 11 bases. This CDR3 comprises 16 residues. Germline V gene sequence: CDR1 KGHSH, CDR2 LQKENI. J lost 5 bases, V lost 2 bases, and 5 bases had no gene match.

The chain uses TRBV4-2 and TRBJ1-2; the match to TRBD1 covers 9 bases. CDR3 length equals 19 residues. V was pared by 4 bases and J by 8 bases, with 23 bases of the junction left unmatched. CDR1 is LGHNA and CDR2 is YNFKEQ in the germline V gene. The CDR3 sequence is CASSPRKRGTGNFGRGYTF. In DNA form, the CDR3 reads TGTGCCAGCAGCCCAAGAAAGAGGGGGACAGGGAATTTTGGAAGGGGCTACACCTTC.

Written as DNA, the CDR3 is TGTGCCACCAGTGATTTTACGGGGAATCAGCCCCAGCATTTT. Translating it yields CATSDFTGNQPQHF. V usage is TRBV24-1 and J usage is TRBJ1-5, with D hard to call. Germline-derived CDR1 and CDR2 are KGHDR and SFDVKD. V was shortened by 1 base and J by 4 bases, with 7 bases between the two germline ends. This CDR3 spans 14 amino acids.

The chain employs TRBV3-1 (or the pseudogene TRBV3-2) and TRBJ1-2; D unresolved. V was trimmed by 2 bases and J by 4 bases, leaving 14 bases between them. The CDR3 is 15 residues long. The germline V gene encodes CDR1 LGHDT and CDR2 YNNKEL (reference sequence). The CDR3 spells CASSQREGFSYGYTF. As DNA, the CDR3 is TGTGCCAGCAGCCAACGAGAGGGTTTCAGCTATGGCTACACCTTC.

The rearrangement links TRBV29-1 to TRBJ2-3; 7 bases agree with TRBD1. The CDR3 contains 14 residues. With 6 bases clipped from V and 2 bases from J, the junction kept 8 bases outside the gene matches. Germline CDR1 SQVTM, CDR2 ANQGSEA. In DNA form, the CDR3 reads TGCAGCGTCCTCCGGGACAGACTCACAGATACGCAGTATTTT. Encoded protein: CSVLRDRLTDTQYF.

This clone was seen a single time. The chain carries TRBV7-9 and TRBJ2-2; 7 bases fit TRBD2. The CDR3 extends over 15 amino acids. Looked up from germline, CDR1 is SEHNR and CDR2 is FQNEAQ (reference sequence). Germline trimming cut 5 bases from V and 6 bases from J; bases unmatched to any gene: 9. The DNA of the CDR3 is TGTGCCAGCAGCCCCAGAGGCGGGGGTGCCGGGGAGCTGTTTTTT. Translation: CASSPRGGGAGELFF.